The source of this T cell receptor (beta chain) is a study of shared clonotypes between healthy human individuals. Study at large: Each donor's CD8 memory used one plate, CD8 naive two, each CD4 subset three. Study outcomes and limitations: Estimated richness values were generally larger in naive subsets than in memory subsets.

In the original analysis: Junction-only sequences without quality scores were provided by ImmunoSEQ, so filtering was different. The repertoire was sequenced with immunoSEQ multiplex PCR; TCRdb's copy has only in-frame clones and lacks some. The DNA was the basis for D and trimming; V, J and clone size are from that table. The table shows about 2 million clones, with roughly 95% occurring only once. Regarding this clone: Its specificity is not known.

Germline V gene data show CDR1 as MNHNY and CDR2 as SVGAGI (reference sequence). CDR3 length equals 13 residues. Between the trimmed V and J ends, which lost 7 bases and 7 bases, there was a span of 14 bases. This receptor was taken from a man between 18 and 35 years old in good health. The sample comprised naive CD4+ T cells sorted from blood. Stated subset: CD45RA+ positively selected. The rearrangement links TRBV6-6 to TRBJ1-5; no firm D call. CDR3 bases: TGTGCCAGCACAGCAGATCTGGGACAGCCCCAGCATTTT. It translates to CASTADLGQPQHF.